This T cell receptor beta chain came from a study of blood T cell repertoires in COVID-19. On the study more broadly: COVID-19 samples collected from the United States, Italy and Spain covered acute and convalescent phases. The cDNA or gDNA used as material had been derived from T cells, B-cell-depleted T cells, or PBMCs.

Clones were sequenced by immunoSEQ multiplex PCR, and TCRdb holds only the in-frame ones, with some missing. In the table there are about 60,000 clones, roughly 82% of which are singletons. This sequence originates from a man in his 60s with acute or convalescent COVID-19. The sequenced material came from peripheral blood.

CDR3: CASSLVGTGGARNSPLHF. The CDR3 bases are TGTGCCAGCAGCTTAGTGGGGACAGGGGGCGCAAGGAATTCACCCCTCCACTTT. This chain joins TRBV7-8 and TRBJ1-6; TRBD1 aligns across 12 bases. With V trimmed by 1 base and J by 7 bases, 8 bases remained unmatched. The CDR3 consists of 18 residues. The germline gives CDR1 SGHVS, CDR2 FQNEAQ.